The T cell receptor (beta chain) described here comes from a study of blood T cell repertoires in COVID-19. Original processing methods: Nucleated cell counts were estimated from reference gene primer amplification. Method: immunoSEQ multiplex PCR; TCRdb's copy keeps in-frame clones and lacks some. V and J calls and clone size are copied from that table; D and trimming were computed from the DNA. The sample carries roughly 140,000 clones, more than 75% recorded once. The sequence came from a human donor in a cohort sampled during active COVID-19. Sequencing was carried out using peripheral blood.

This chain's CDR3 is CASSGQTNYGYTF. CDR3 nucleotides: TGTGCCAGCAGTGGACAGACTAACTATGGCTACACCTTC. The rearrangement links TRBV12-3 or TRBV12-4 to TRBJ1-2, with D maybe TRBD1 (6 bases). This CDR3 spans 13 amino acids. The ends were cut back, 5 bases at V and 0 bases at J, with 7 bases in the middle.